The rows below give T cell receptor beta chains drawn from one sample of a study of shared clonotypes between healthy human individuals. Profiled with immunoSEQ multiplex PCR; TCRdb holds only in-frame clones, not every one. The sample holds about 1 million clones, under 80% seen once. The sample consisted of memory CD4+ T cells sorted from blood. These receptors all come from a man aged 18 to 35 in good health. Both conserved end residues are part of each CDR3. D genes are given only for firm matches. The listing skips clone size in some rows; elsewhere it reads once, few, many or a size class.

abundance	d_gene	v_gene	j_gene	CDR3aa	CDR3nt
-	-	TRBV27	TRBJ1-5	CASGLTGGGQPQHF	TGTGCCAGCGGCCTGACAGGAGGGGGTCAGCCCCAGCATTTT
-	-	TRBV6-1	TRBJ1-3	CASSEAGLKNTIYF	TGTGCCAGCAGTGAAGCGGGTCTGAAGAACACCATATATTTT
-	-	TRBV7-3	TRBJ1-1	CASGQTNTEAFF	TGTGCCAGCGGACAGACGAACACTGAAGCTTTCTTT
once	-	TRBV14	TRBJ2-1	CASSQVPLVLGEQFF	TGTGCCAGCAGCCAAGTTCCACTAGTTCTGGGAGAGCAGTTCTTC
-	TRBD2	TRBV19	TRBJ2-7	CASRGGGTDEQYF	TGTGCCAGTAGAGGCGGGGGGACGGACGAGCAGTACTTC
-	TRBD2	TRBV4-3	TRBJ2-3	CASSQDPPLAGGDTQYF	TGCGCCAGCAGCCAAGATCCCCCCCTAGCGGGAGGGGATACGCAGTATTTT
many	TRBD1	TRBV6-5	TRBJ2-3	CASRPQGPSGDTQYF	TGTGCCAGCAGACCACAGGGGCCCTCCGGAGATACGCAGTATTTT
-	-	TRBV6-6	TRBJ2-5	CASSPGGLQTQYF	TGTGCCAGCAGTCCTGGGGGTCTGCAGACCCAGTACTTC
-	-	TRBV5-1	TRBJ1-2	CASSLAGQSGLGYTF	TGCGCCAGCAGCTTGGCCGGACAGTCCGGTTTAGGCTACACCTTC
-	-	TRBV7-8	TRBJ1-5	CASSLGGGQPQHF	TGTGCCAGCAGCTTAGGCGGAGGGCAGCCCCAGCATTTT
-	-	TRBV18	TRBJ2-7	CASSPHPSYEQYF	TGTGCCAGCTCACCCCACCCCTCCTACGAGCAGTACTTC
-	TRBD1	TRBV6-4	TRBJ2-7	CAAAKDRSSYEQYF	TGTGCAGCCGCCAAGGACAGGTCCTCCTACGAGCAGTACTTC
-	-	TRBV5-1	TRBJ1-1	CASSLGQGMNTEAFF	TGCGCCAGCAGCTTGGGGCAGGGGATGAACACTGAAGCTTTCTTT
few	-	TRBV5-1	TRBJ2-7	CASSPIAFSSYEQYF	TGCGCCAGCAGCCCGATAGCGTTCAGCTCCTACGAGCAGTACTTC
-	-	TRBV7-9	TRBJ1-4	CASSLGGWTNEKLFF	TGTGCCAGCAGCTTAGGGGGTTGGACTAATGAAAAACTGTTTTTT
-	TRBD1	TRBV11-2	TRBJ2-7	CASSRDRAGISYEQYF	TGTGCCAGCAGCCGGGACAGGGCAGGGATAAGTTACGAGCAGTACTTC
-	-	TRBV5-1	TRBJ2-4	CASSAGTDADIQYF	TGCGCCAGCAGCGCAGGGACGGATGCGGACATTCAGTACTTC
-	-	TRBV7-2	TRBJ2-5	CASSEREDQYF	TGTGCCAGCTCTGAGAGAGAGGACCAGTACTTC
-	TRBD2	TRBV7-2	TRBJ2-2	CASSWREPGELFF	TGTGCCAGCAGCTGGCGGGAGCCCGGGGAGCTGTTTTTT
once	TRBD1	TRBV5-1	TRBJ1-4	CASSSTGQNFEKLFF	TGCGCCAGCAGCTCGACGGGACAGAACTTTGAAAAACTGTTTTTT
-	TRBD1	TRBV6-6	TRBJ2-7	CASSSRDRVYEQYF	TGTGCCAGCAGTTCCCGGGACAGGGTTTACGAGCAGTACTTC
-	TRBD2	TRBV5-1	TRBJ2-2	CASSFGTSGRANTGELFF	TGCGCCAGCAGCTTTGGGACTAGCGGGAGGGCGAACACCGGGGAGCTGTTTTTT
-	-	TRBV6-5	TRBJ2-5	CASSYLPEGETQYF	TGTGCCAGCAGTTACTTGCCCGAGGGGGAGACCCAGTACTTC
-	TRBD2	TRBV19	TRBJ2-2	CASKELGGGAVRELFF	TGTGCCAGTAAGGAGCTCGGCGGGGGGGCCGTCCGGGAGCTGTTTTTT
-	-	TRBV6-1	TRBJ2-7	CASSSPGRGTYEQYF	TGTGCCAGCAGTTCACCGGGACGGGGAACCTACGAGCAGTACTTC
-	-	TRBV2	TRBJ2-5	CASSGAETQYF	TGTGCCAGCAGTGGGGCAGAGACCCAGTACTTC
-	-	TRBV5-1	TRBJ2-1	CASSQRTSQMTRIEQFF	TGCGCCAGCAGCCAGCGGACCTCTCAGATGACCCGTATAGAGCAGTTCTTC
-	-	TRBV29-1	TRBJ1-2	CSVGQSGGYTF	TGCAGCGTTGGACAGTCGGGGGGCTACACCTTC
-	-	TRBV23-1	TRBJ2-1	CASSQPNRDTQQFF	TGCGCCAGCAGTCAACCGAACCGAGACACCCAGCAGTTCTTC
-	-	TRBV7-8	TRBJ1-2	CASSRGGAHNYGYTF	TGTGCCAGCAGCCGCGGAGGGGCCCACAACTATGGCTACACCTTC
-	TRBD1	TRBV9	TRBJ2-7	CASSLRQGGTYEQYF	TGTGCCAGCAGCTTAAGACAGGGGGGGACCTACGAGCAGTACTTC
-	-	TRBV6-5	TRBJ2-4	CASSPGILTKNIQYF	TGTGCCAGCTCCCCTGGGATTCTGACCAAAAACATTCAGTACTTC
few	-	TRBV2	TRBJ1-2	CASSQARDYGYTF	TGTGCCAGCAGTCAAGCCAGAGACTATGGCTACACCTTC
-	-	TRBV10-3	TRBJ1-3	CAISEGLRDGGNTIYF	TGTGCCATCAGTGAGGGGTTACGGGACGGTGGAAACACCATATATTTT
few	-	TRBV7-9	TRBJ2-5	CASSSRGPLQETQYF	TGTGCCAGCAGCTCGCGGGGGCCCCTCCAAGAGACCCAGTACTTC
-	-	TRBV28	TRBJ2-6	CASSFVGSGANVLTF	TGTGCCAGCAGTTTTGTCGGCTCTGGGGCCAACGTCCTGACTTTC
-	-	TRBV5-4	TRBJ1-1	CASSSVGGSEAFF	TGTGCCAGCAGCTCCGTGGGAGGATCTGAAGCTTTCTTT
-	TRBD1	TRBV5-1	TRBJ2-1	CASSKDRVSYNEQFF	TGCGCCAGCAGCAAAGACAGGGTTTCCTACAATGAGCAGTTCTTC
once	-	TRBV5-6	TRBJ1-4	CASSLEQGATNEKLFF	TGTGCCAGCAGCTTGGAGCAGGGCGCAACTAATGAAAAACTGTTTTTT
-	TRBD2	TRBV28	TRBJ2-2	CASSFQPGGTGELFF	TGTGCCAGCAGTTTCCAGCCGGGGGGCACCGGGGAGCTGTTTTTT
-	-	TRBV7-8	TRBJ1-6	CASMGKDDNSPLHF	TGTGCCAGCATGGGGAAGGATGACAATTCACCCCTCCACTTT
-	-	TRBV29-1	TRBJ2-7	CSVGAVSYEQYF	TGCAGCGTTGGAGCGGTCTCCTACGAGCAGTACTTC
few	-	TRBV11-2	TRBJ1-6	CASSLDTAQSPLHF	TGTGCCAGCAGCTTAGATACGGCCCAATCACCCCTCCACTTT
-	TRBD2	TRBV9	TRBJ2-3	CASSAPGTSGSRADTQYF	TGTGCCAGCAGCGCCCCCGGGACTAGCGGGAGCAGAGCAGATACGCAGTATTTT
-	-	TRBV6-5	TRBJ1-1	CAISESQGITEAFF	TGTGCCATCAGTGAGTCGCAGGGCATCACTGAAGCTTTCTTT
-	-	TRBV7-8	TRBJ2-5	CASSPLLVLGIQETQYF	TGTGCCAGCAGCCCCCTATTAGTTCTTGGGATCCAAGAGACCCAGTACTTC